This T cell receptor beta chain was documented in a study of cytomegalovirus exposure and HLA in healthy donors. Study information: Earlier findings included some 100 million unique TCR beta sequences obtained from about 179 million T cells.

This clone was counted only a few times. What it binds is not known. Primers: 60 Vbeta forward and 13 Jbeta reverse. Clones were sequenced by immunoSEQ multiplex PCR, and TCRdb holds only the in-frame ones, with some missing. The sample carries under 200,000 clones, about 85% recorded once. CDR3 length equals 16 residues. V lost 0 bases to trimming and J lost 4 bases; unmatched junction nucleotides: 7. CDR1 is MNHEY, CDR2 SVGAGI, per germline. The study's findings and limits: The authors later linked a missense DCLRE1C variant to TCR beta V- and J-gene trimming.

At the time of sampling, donors were nominally healthy, though unrecorded immune exposures were likely. This chain uses TRBV6-5 with TRBJ2-5; 8 bases fit TRBD2. The TCR originated in a male donor in good health and CMV-seropositive. The sequenced sample was PBMCs. The CDR3 protein is CASSYSMGAGGETQYF. The CDR3 DNA sequence: TGTGCCAGCAGTTACTCGATGGGGGCGGGAGGAGAGACCCAGTACTTC.